These 23 T cell receptor beta chains share one sample of origin, sequenced in a study of graft-versus-host responses after intestinal transplantation. No antigen has been assigned to these receptors. Profiled with immunoSEQ multiplex PCR; TCRdb holds only in-frame clones, not every one. The sample includes tens of thousands of clones, more than 80% of them seen just once. Source: unstimulated CD8+ T cells sorted from spleen or lymph node cells, taken before intestinal transplant. The receptors were sampled from a human donor who received an intestinal transplant.

The rearrangement uses TRBV2 and TRBJ2-7; D possibly corresponds to TRBD2 (5 bases). V shed 1 base and J shed 3 bases, with 10 bases lying between them. Looked up from germline, CDR1 is SNHLY and CDR2 is FYNNEI. The CDR3 is 14 residues long. The CDR3 reads CASSEDLRDYEQYF. As DNA, the CDR3 is TGTGCCAGCAGTGAAGATCTCCGGGACTACGAGCAGTACTTC.

The gene calls are TRBV7-2 and TRBJ2-3, with D tentatively TRBD2 (6 bases). Germline lookup yields CDR1 SGHTA and CDR2 FQGNSA. Trimming cost V 5 bases and J 6 bases, with 18 bases left between them. The CDR3 loop spans 15 amino acids. This CDR3 is CASSPFGWEADTQYF. CDR3 sequence (DNA): TGTGCCAGCAGCCCTTTTGGGTGGGAGGCCGATACGCAGTATTTT.

This clone was counted a single time. The chain employs TRBV7-8 and TRBJ2-1, with D possibly matching TRBD1 (5 bases). Germline lookup yields CDR1 SGHVS and CDR2 FQNEAQ. The length of the CDR3 is 15 residues. The V gene lost 0 bases and the J gene lost 4 bases, with 10 bases spanning the gap. CDR3 DNA: TGTGCCAGCAGCTTAGCTCAGGGATCGTACAATGAGCAGTTCTTC. Protein product: CASSLAQGSYNEQFF.

This chain connects TRBV7-9 to TRBJ2-5, with 7 bases matching TRBD2. Germline V lookup: CDR1 SEHNR, CDR2 FQNEAQ (reference sequence). V lost 5 bases to trimming and J lost 5 bases; unmatched junction nucleotides: 8. This CDR3 has 14 residues. CDR3 sequence reads: CASSPLTSSETQYF. The CDR3 DNA reads TGTGCCAGCAGCCCGCTGACTAGCTCTGAGACCCAGTACTTC.

The chain links TRBV28 to TRBJ1-5; D uncertain. The CDR3 spans 14 residues. CDR1 and CDR2 (germline): MDHEN, SYDVKM. Trimming took 6 bases from V and 0 from J, leaving 9 bases between them. CDR3 sequence (DNA): TGTGCCAGCAGGCCTCAGGTTAGCAATCAGCCCCAGCATTTT. This translates into CASRPQVSNQPQHF.

The rearrangement links TRBV27 to TRBJ1-2; D is unresolved. The CDR3 length is 14 residues. Germline V gene lookup returns CDR1 MNHEY and CDR2 SMNVEV (reference sequence). The germline V and J ends were trimmed by 6 bases and 3 bases, with 14 bases remaining between them. As DNA, the CDR3 is TGTGCCAGCAGCCCCGTAGGCGGGTACTATGGCTACACCTTC. Residues: CASSPVGGYYGYTF.

This clone was picked up a small number of times. J is TRBJ2-7 and V is TRBV7-6; a weak D match, TRBD1 (6 bases). This CDR3 region has 14 residues. Germline V gene data show CDR1 as SGHVS and CDR2 as FNYEAQ. V lost 1 base and J lost 3, with 10 bases in between. CDR3 in DNA: TGTGCCAGCAGCTTAGGTGGCAGGGGCTACGAGCAGTACTTC. It specifies CASSLGGRGYEQYF.

The rearrangement uses TRBV11-1 and TRBJ2-7; 8 bases align to TRBD2. The CDR3 has 14 amino acids. Germline values: CDR1 SGHAT, CDR2 FQDESV (reference sequence). The V segment lost 8 bases and the J segment 2 bases; nucleotides outside the gene matches: 8. The DNA for the CDR3 is TGTGCCAGCGGAACTAGCGGAGGGACCTACGAGCAGTACTTC. Translating it yields CASGTSGGTYEQYF.

V and J are TRBV9 and TRBJ1-5; D remains unclear. The CDR3 runs to 14 residues. The germline V and J ends were trimmed by 0 bases and 4 bases, with 8 bases remaining between them. Germline-derived CDR1 and CDR2 are SGDLS and YYNGEE. Written as DNA, the CDR3 is TGTGCCAGCAGCGTAGCTGTCGGGAATCAGCCCCAGCATTTT. This translates into CASSVAVGNQPQHF.

This clone was observed a few times. The V gene is TRBV6-1, the J gene TRBJ1-5, with 9 positions matching TRBD1. The CDR3 sequence is 16 residues long. Germline CDR1 MNHNS, CDR2 SASEGT. V lost 4 bases, J lost 4 bases, and 8 bases stayed unmatched. The DNA of the CDR3 is TGTGCCAGCAGTGCTCCGGGACAGGGCTATAATCAGCCCCAGCATTTT. This sequence encodes CASSAPGQGYNQPQHF.

This clone appeared once. The genes are TRBV5-1 and TRBJ1-2, with TRBD1 identical over 8 bases. Germline CDR1 reads SGHRS; CDR2 reads YFSETQ. CDR3 size: 15 residues. V dropped 3 bases and J dropped 4; count of bases not matched to a gene: 8. DNA for the CDR3: TGCGCCAGCAGCTCCTATACAGGGGGAGGCTATGGCTACACCTTC. Translating it yields CASSSYTGGGYGYTF.

This rearrangement joins TRBV9 to TRBJ2-1, with 7 bases aligning to TRBD2. This CDR3 region has 14 residues. V lost 3 bases and J lost 7; bases outside the gene matches: 7. Germline V lookup: CDR1 SGDLS, CDR2 YYNGEE. CDR3 sequence reads: CASSESPGGNEQFF. DNA for the CDR3: TGTGCCAGCAGCGAAAGTCCCGGGGGGAATGAGCAGTTCTTC.

This clone was recorded once. This rearrangement joins TRBV2 to TRBJ2-7; 11 positions match TRBD2. V shed 6 bases and J 0 bases; nucleotides not matched to a gene: 4. CDR3 size: 15 residues. The V gene's germline CDR1 is SNHLY and CDR2 FYNNEI. The CDR3 DNA follows: TGTGCCAGCAGGGCCGGGACTAGCGGCTCCTACGAGCAGTACTTC. It translates to CASRAGTSGSYEQYF.

The V and J genes are TRBV4-1 and TRBJ2-7; D remains unclear. This CDR3 contains 15 residues. The germline CDR1 and CDR2 sequences are MGHRA and YSYEKL. V gave up 5 bases and J gave up 0 bases, with 14 bases separating them. CDR3 nucleotides: TGCGCCAGCAGCGCGCGTACAGCCAGCTCCTACGAGCAGTACTTC. Translated, it gives CASSARTASSYEQYF.

The rearrangement uses TRBV11-2 and TRBJ2-7; 9 bases fit TRBD1. Trimming removed 4 bases from V and 6 bases from J; junction bases left unmatched: 7. The CDR3 has 14 amino acids. From germline, CDR1 is SGHAT and CDR2 FQNNGV. CDR3 loop: CASSSYRGLGEQYF. Here the CDR3 DNA reads TGTGCCAGCAGCTCCTACAGGGGGCTAGGCGAGCAGTACTTC. The whole variable domain, remainder taken from reference TRBV11-2 and TRBJ2-7, is EAGVAQSPRYKIIEKRQSVAFWCNPISGHATLYWYQQILGQGPKLLIQFQNNGVVDDSQLPKDRFSAERLKGVDSTLKIQPAKLEDSAVYLCASSSYRGLGEQYFGPGTRLTVT.

The chain recombines TRBV4-1 with TRBJ2-4; 11 positions agree with TRBD1. CDR3 size: 21 residues. The ends lost 4 bases at V and 0 bases at J; junction bases unmatched: 17. Per the germline V gene, CDR1 is MGHRA and CDR2 is YSYEKL. This CDR3 reads CASSRTPLGQGARGAKNIQYF. As DNA, the CDR3 is TGCGCCAGCAGCCGCACTCCCTTAGGACAGGGGGCCAGGGGAGCCAAAAACATTCAGTACTTC.

CDR3 sequence reads: CATSRGEFNEQFF. The CDR3 bases are TGTGCCACCAGCAGAGGGGAGTTCAATGAGCAGTTCTTC. The chain couples TRBV15 to TRBJ2-1; weak D call: TRBD2 (5 bases). Trimming left V 1 base short and J 6 bases short, with 7 bases between. Germline V CDR1 and CDR2: LNHNV, YYDKDF (reference sequence). This CDR3 has 13 amino acids. Full variable domain (missing parts from reference TRBV15 and TRBJ2-1): DAMVIQNPRYQVTQFGKPVTLSCSQTLNHNVMYWYQQKSSQAPKLLFHYYDKDFNNEADTPDNFQSRRPNTSFCFLDIRSPGLGDTAMYLCATSRGEFNEQFFGPGTRLTVL.

The J gene is TRBJ2-5, the V gene TRBV5-1; 7 bases are shared with TRBD1. CDR1 SGHRS and CDR2 YFSETQ come from the germline V gene. CDR3 size: 14 residues. J was trimmed by 7 bases and V by 4 bases; bases with no gene match: 10. This CDR3 is CASSALDRTGTQYF. CDR3 DNA sequence: TGCGCCAGCAGCGCGCTGGACAGGACCGGGACCCAGTACTTC.

The V and J genes are TRBV15 and TRBJ1-1; TRBD1 is a possible D gene (5 bases). Trimming took 5 bases from V and 3 from J, leaving 10 bases between them. The CDR3 has 13 amino acids. Germline V gene lookup returns CDR1 LNHNV and CDR2 YYDKDF (reference sequence). The CDR3 sequence is CATSQGRHTEAFF. CDR3 sequence (DNA): TGTGCCACCAGCCAGGGAAGGCACACTGAAGCTTTCTTT.

V is TRBV18 and J is TRBJ2-1; TRBD2 matches at 8 bases. The CDR3 has 14 residues. The trim removed 5 bases at V and 8 bases at J, leaving 8 bases unmatched. Germline V CDR1 and CDR2: KGHSH, LQKENI. CDR3 in DNA: TGTGCCAGCTCAAATACGGGAGGGCCGCATGAGCAGTTCTTC. Translated: CASSNTGGPHEQFF.

This clone appeared once. This rearrangement joins TRBV6-1 to TRBJ1-1; D remains unclear. Trimming shortened V by 0 bases and J by 0 bases, and 8 bases separated the two germline ends. CDR1 and CDR2 from the germline V gene are MNHNS and SASEGT. The CDR3 runs 15 residues. The CDR3 DNA reads TGTGCCAGCAGTGAAGCAAGGCGGATGAACACTGAAGCTTTCTTT. Translating gives CASSEARRMNTEAFF.

The V call is TRBV2, the J call TRBJ2-7; a weak D match, TRBD1 (6 bases). Per germline, CDR1 SNHLY and CDR2 FYNNEI. V shed 2 bases and J shed 10 bases, with 18 bases lying between them. The CDR3 extends over 14 amino acids. CDR3 loop: CASSEITGLGQQYF. CDR3 DNA sequence: TGTGCCAGCAGTGAAATTACAGGGCTCGGTCAACAGTACTTC.

The V call is TRBV9, the J call TRBJ2-7; possible D gene TRBD2, 6 bases. CDR3 length: 12 residues. V dropped 4 bases and J dropped 7 bases, with 12 bases sitting between them. Looked up from germline, CDR1 is SGDLS and CDR2 is YYNGEE. The CDR3 region is CASSSGSREQYF. The CDR3 DNA is TGTGCCAGCAGCTCCGGGAGTCGTGAGCAGTACTTC.